These 21 T cell receptor beta chains were sequenced from one sample in a study of vaccination and CD4 T cells after COVID-19. Treatment specified: roughly nine-day PBMC culture with coronavirus spike peptide pools or control peptides (ViraFEST assay). Their antigens remain unidentified. The assay that was used to sequence DNA from cultured CD4+ T cells was the Oncomine TCR Beta short-read assay. From the PCR reads, TCRdb called clonotypes with MiXCR, one entry per CDR3 protein. Among around 18,000 distinct CDR3 sequences listed, around 35% were seen once. The sequencing sample was made of CD4+ T cells from blood, cultured in vitro. The receptors were sampled from a human donor who had recovered from COVID-19.

This chain joins TRBV20-1 and TRBJ2-7; perhaps TRBD2 as D (5 bases). Deletions cut 3 bases from V and 8 bases from J, with 17 bases between. CDR1 is DFQATT, CDR2 SNEGSKA, per germline (reference sequence). This CDR3 contains 13 residues. The CDR3 bases are TGCAGTGCTAGTTGGACTCAACCTACGAAGCAGTACTTC. Its translation is CSASWTQPTKQYF.

The CDR3 bases are TGTGCCAGCAGCTTAGGGGGACAGGGGGCCGAGACCCAGTACTTC. This encodes CASSLGGQGAETQYF. V is TRBV7-3 and J is TRBJ2-5; TRBD1 matches 12 bases. Germline trimming cut 2 bases from V and 5 bases from J; bases unmatched to any gene: 3. The CDR3 runs to 15 residues. Germline CDR1 is SGHTA and CDR2 is FQGTGA.

This chain connects TRBV18 to TRBJ2-3; D uncertain. V was cut by 3 bases and J by 5 bases, with 15 bases left in between. Germline values: CDR1 KGHSH, CDR2 LQKENI. The CDR3 length is 15 residues. The CDR3 sequence is CASSPSIASVDTQYF. The CDR3 DNA sequence: TGTGCCAGCTCACCTTCCATAGCCAGTGTAGATACGCAGTATTTT.

In DNA form, the CDR3 reads TGTGCCAGCAGCCACCCGGGGTTGGGGTATGGCTACACCTTC. Translating gives CASSHPGLGYGYTF. The rearrangement links TRBV7-9 to TRBJ1-2; D is uncertain. This CDR3 is 14 amino acids long. Germline CDR1 is SEHNR and CDR2 is FQNEAQ (reference sequence). V was pared by 5 bases and J by 5 bases, with 15 bases between.

The V gene is TRBV10-2, the J gene TRBJ2-3; D perhaps matches TRBD2 (6 bases). With 2 bases removed from V and 4 bases from J, the gap between germline ends came to 10 bases. This CDR3 spans 14 amino acids. Germline CDR1 and CDR2: WSHSY and SAAADI. DNA for the CDR3: TGCGCCAGCAGTGAGGGACTACTCTCAGATACGCAGTATTTT. This sequence encodes CASSEGLLSDTQYF.

This chain connects TRBV5-3 to TRBJ2-5, with 7 positions matching TRBD1. TRBV5-3 is identified as an open reading frame with a role that is uncertain. This CDR3 is built from 14 residues. Unmatched junction bases numbered 10, after V lost 5 bases and J lost 6 bases. As DNA, the CDR3 is TGTGCCAGAAGTCAAGGACAGGAGCCAAAGACCCAGTACTTC. This encodes CARSQGQEPKTQYF.

The CDR3 DNA reads as TGTGCCAGCAGCTCGGACTATTCCACAGATACGCAGTATTTT. This encodes CASSSDYSTDTQYF. The chain combines TRBV7-2 with TRBJ2-3, with TRBD2 as a possible D gene (6 bases). V lost 4 bases to trimming and J lost 2 bases, with 10 bases between them. The germline gives CDR1 SGHTA, CDR2 FQGNSA. The CDR3 covers 14 residues.

This chain links TRBV15 with TRBJ2-2; the match to TRBD1 covers 7 bases. The CDR3 length is 16 residues. V lost 4 bases and J lost 9; bases outside the gene matches: 14. The germline V gene encodes CDR1 LNHNV and CDR2 YYDKDF (reference sequence). The chain's CDR3 is CATSKDRAQGSRELFF. CDR3 DNA sequence: TGTGCCACCAGCAAAGACAGGGCCCAAGGATCCCGGGAGCTGTTTTTT.

The J gene is TRBJ2-3, the V gene TRBV28, with D perhaps TRBD2 (5 bases). Deletions cut 2 bases from V and 0 bases from J, with 12 bases between. The CDR3 length is 16 residues. The germline V gene encodes CDR1 MDHEN and CDR2 SYDVKM. The CDR3 reads CASSLGGHSSTDTQYF. DNA of the CDR3: TGTGCCAGCAGTTTAGGCGGGCACTCTAGCACAGATACGCAGTATTTT.

There are a few counts of this clonotype. The chain uses TRBV6-1 and TRBJ2-7; 8 bases agree with TRBD2. V lost 4 bases and J lost 3; bases outside the gene matches: 11. Germline loops: CDR1 MNHNS, CDR2 SASEGT. The CDR3 contains 16 residues. The CDR3 reads CASSGPPGLGNYEQYF. The CDR3 coding sequence is TGTGCCAGCAGTGGACCCCCGGGACTAGGGAACTACGAGCAGTACTTC.

This sequence joins TRBV20-1 and TRBJ2-1; tentative D call: TRBD1 (7 bases). The CDR3 has 12 residues. The germline gives CDR1 DFQATT, CDR2 SNEGSKA (reference sequence). The DNA of the CDR3 is TGCAGCGCGGGACAGATATACAATGAGCAGTTCTTC. Its translation is CSAGQIYNEQFF.

This chain uses TRBV6-1 with TRBJ2-1, with 7 positions matching TRBD2. The CDR3 is made up of 16 amino acids. The germline V gene has CDR1 MNHNS and CDR2 SASEGT. V lost 7 bases, J lost 4 bases, and 13 bases stayed unmatched. The CDR3 protein is CASTTLRLAAYNEQFF. In DNA, the CDR3 is TGTGCCAGCACCACCCTCCGCCTAGCGGCATACAATGAGCAGTTCTTC.

The table lists this clonotype with a few counts. V gene TRBV15 combines with J gene TRBJ1-4; 7 bases are a match to TRBD1. The V gene's germline CDR1 is LNHNV and CDR2 YYDKDF (reference sequence). The ends lost 5 bases at V and 11 bases at J; junction bases unmatched: 8. The CDR3 is made up of 13 amino acids. The CDR3 reads CATSFATGQKLFF. In DNA, the CDR3 is TGTGCCACCAGCTTTGCGACAGGGCAGAAACTGTTTTTT.

The CDR3 sequence is CASSNSNYGYTF. The CDR3 DNA reads as TGTGCCAGCAGTAATTCTAACTATGGCTACACCTTC. The chain carries TRBV27 and TRBJ1-2; D gene unclear. Trimming removed 5 bases from V and 0 bases from J, with 4 bases in between. Germline V gives CDR1 MNHEY, CDR2 SMNVEV (reference sequence). CDR3 size: 12 residues.

The chain is built from TRBV9 and TRBJ2-7, with TRBD2 identical over 12 bases. CDR3 size: 15 residues. J lost 4 bases, V lost 3 bases, and 5 bases had no gene match. Germline V CDR1 and CDR2: SGDLS, YYNGEE. CDR3 coding DNA: TGTGCCAGCAGCGCAGGACTAGCGGGAAGGTACGAGCAGTACTTC. Amino acids: CASSAGLAGRYEQYF.

This clonotype was counted a few times. The chain couples TRBV4-1 to TRBJ2-7; TRBD2 aligns across 9 bases. The V and J ends lost 2 bases and 4 bases, in that order; junction bases with no gene match: 6. Per the germline V gene, CDR1 is MGHRA and CDR2 is YSYEKL. The CDR3 consists of 15 residues. The CDR3 region is CASSQPAGGVYEQYF. CDR3 nucleotides: TGCGCCAGCAGCCAACCAGCGGGAGGTGTGTACGAGCAGTACTTC.

To note about this clonotype: Given the absence of the conserved phenylalanine or tryptophan at the CDR3 end, a read error is likely. The chain couples TRBV7-2 to TRBJ1-3, with 7 positions matching TRBD1. The CDR3 loop spans 15 amino acids. Germline loops: CDR1 SGHTA, CDR2 FQGNSA. With 3 bases clipped from V and 4 bases from J, the junction kept 6 bases outside the gene matches. The CDR3 reads CASSLTGTAGNTIYS. The DNA for the CDR3 is TGTGCCAGCAGCTTGACAGGGACGGCAGGAAACACCATATATTCT.

The chain carries TRBV5-4 and TRBJ1-2, with D hard to call. V lost 2 bases and J lost 4, with 18 bases in between. This CDR3 is 16 amino acids long. Germline V lookup: CDR1 SGHNT, CDR2 YYREEE (reference sequence). The DNA for the CDR3 is TGTGCCAGCAGCTTACGTACGGTTCCGGACTCCTATGGCTACACCTTC. Translation: CASSLRTVPDSYGYTF.

This clonotype was seen a few times. V and J are TRBV20-1 and TRBJ2-1; D not resolved. Per the germline V gene, CDR1 is DFQATT and CDR2 is SNEGSKA (reference sequence). The V and J ends lost 6 bases and 4 bases respectively, with 13 bases between them. This CDR3 region has 13 residues. The CDR3 DNA reads TGCAGTGCACCGCTCCCTCCGTACAATGAGCAGTTCTTC. Its protein product is CSAPLPPYNEQFF.

This rearrangement joins TRBV28 to TRBJ2-2; D is perhaps TRBD2 (5 bases). Germline V gives CDR1 MDHEN, CDR2 SYDVKM. This CDR3 spans 13 amino acids. Trimming took 11 bases from V and 1 from J, leaving 11 bases between them. CDR3: CAVRGGNTGELFF. The CDR3 nucleotides read TGTGCCGTTCGAGGAGGGAACACCGGGGAGCTGTTTTTT.

V gene TRBV27 combines with J gene TRBJ1-2, with TRBD1 matching over 8 bases. V lost 6 bases and J lost 2; bases outside the gene matches: 8. CDR1 is MNHEY, CDR2 SMNVEV, per germline (reference sequence). The CDR3 is 15 residues long. The CDR3 DNA reads as TGTGCCAGCAGAGGACAGGGAGGTCGGAACTATGGCTACACCTTC. Amino acids: CASRGQGGRNYGYTF.